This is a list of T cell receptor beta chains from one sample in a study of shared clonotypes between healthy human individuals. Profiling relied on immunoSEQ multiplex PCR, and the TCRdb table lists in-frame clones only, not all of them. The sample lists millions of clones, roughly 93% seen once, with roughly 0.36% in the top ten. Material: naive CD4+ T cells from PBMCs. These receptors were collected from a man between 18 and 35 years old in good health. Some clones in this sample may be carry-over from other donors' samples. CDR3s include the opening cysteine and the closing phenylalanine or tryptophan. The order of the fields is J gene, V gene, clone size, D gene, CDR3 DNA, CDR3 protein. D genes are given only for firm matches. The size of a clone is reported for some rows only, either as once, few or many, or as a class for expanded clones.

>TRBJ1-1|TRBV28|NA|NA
TGTGCCAGCAGTTTAATCGGCAGGGACTATGGGGCTTTCTTT
CASSLIGRDYGAFF
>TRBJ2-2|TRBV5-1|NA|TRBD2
TGCGCCAGCAGTTTCAGGAGCGGGGTCACCGGGGAGCTGTTTTTT
CASSFRSGVTGELFF
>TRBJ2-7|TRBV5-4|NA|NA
TGTGCCAGCAGCTTTACTCTGGCCCCGGGGGAGCAGTACTTC
CASSFTLAPGEQYF
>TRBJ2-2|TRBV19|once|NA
TGTGCCTCCATAGGTCGGGTTCAAAGGTTTACCGGGGAGCTGTTTTTT
CASIGRVQRFTGELFF
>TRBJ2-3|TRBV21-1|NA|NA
TGTGCCAGCAGCCTAGGGACTAGCGGATACACAGATACGCAGTATTTT
CASSLGTSGYTDTQYF
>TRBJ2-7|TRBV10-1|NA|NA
TGCGCCAGCAGTGATTGTCCCACGGGCTACGAGCAGTACTTC
CASSDCPTGYEQYF
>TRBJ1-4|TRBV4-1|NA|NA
TGCGCCAGCAGCCAAGCCATTAATGAAAAACTGTTTTTT
CASSQAINEKLFF
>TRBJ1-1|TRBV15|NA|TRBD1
TGTGCCACCAGCCCACCCGGGACAGTGAACACTGAAGCTTTCTTT
CATSPPGTVNTEAFF
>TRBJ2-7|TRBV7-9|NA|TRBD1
TGTGCCAGCAGCCAGGAAAGGACAGGAACCTACGAGCAGTACTTC
CASSQERTGTYEQYF
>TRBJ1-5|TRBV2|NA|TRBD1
TGTGCCAGCAGTGAAGTGGGACAGGGCAATCAGCCCCAGCATTTT
CASSEVGQGNQPQHF
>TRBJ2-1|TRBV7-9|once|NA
TGTGCCAGCAGCCAAACACAGGGCCAAGCCGGTCGGGATGAGCAGTTCTTC
CASSQTQGQAGRDEQFF
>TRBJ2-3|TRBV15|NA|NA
TGTGCCACCAGCAGAACAAAGTCCGTGGGAATCGATACGCAGTATTTT
CATSRTKSVGIDTQYF
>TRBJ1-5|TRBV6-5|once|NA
TGTGCCAGCAGTTATTCGGCAGCTGATCAGCCCCAGCATTTT
CASSYSAADQPQHF
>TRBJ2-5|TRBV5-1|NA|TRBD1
TGCGCCAGCCAGACAGGGCCACAAGAGACCCAGTACTTC
CASQTGPQETQYF
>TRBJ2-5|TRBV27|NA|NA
TGTGCCAGCAGCCGCCTGGACTACCGGGGAGAGACCCAGTACTTC
CASSRLDYRGETQYF
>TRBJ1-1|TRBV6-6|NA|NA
TGTGCCGGGGCCTGGAGTTGGGGCGCTGAAGCTTTCTTT
CAGAWSWGAEAFF
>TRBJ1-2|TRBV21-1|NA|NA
TGTGCCAGCAGCAAAGAGTGGGGGCAGGGAGGCTATGGCTACACCTTC
CASSKEWGQGGYGYTF
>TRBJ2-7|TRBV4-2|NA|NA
TGTGCCAGCAGCTTTATGAGAGGGCCCTACGAGCAGTACTTC
CASSFMRGPYEQYF
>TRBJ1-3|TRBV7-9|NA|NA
TGTGCCAGCATCCACGTCGAGGGAAACACCATATATTTT
CASIHVEGNTIYF
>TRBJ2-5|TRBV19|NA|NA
TGTGCCAGTAGTATACGACAGACAACCCAAGAGACCCAGTACTTC
CASSIRQTTQETQYF
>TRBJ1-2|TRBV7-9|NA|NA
TGTGCCAGCAGCTTCCCGGTACAGGGAAGTGGCTACACCTTC
CASSFPVQGSGYTF
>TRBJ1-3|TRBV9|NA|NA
TGTGCCAGCAGCGTAGACGGTTTTTCTGGAAACACCATATATTTT
CASSVDGFSGNTIYF
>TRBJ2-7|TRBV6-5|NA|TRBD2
TGTGCCAGCAGTACAATAGCGGGAGCAACTTACGAGCAGTACTTC
CASSTIAGATYEQYF
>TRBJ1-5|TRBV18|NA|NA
TGTGCCAGCTCACCAGGATTAGGCAGGGATAGCAATCAGCCCCAGCATTTT
CASSPGLGRDSNQPQHF
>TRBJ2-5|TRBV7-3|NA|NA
TGTGCCAGCAGCTTAGATTCGACGCAGACCCAGTACTTC
CASSLDSTQTQYF